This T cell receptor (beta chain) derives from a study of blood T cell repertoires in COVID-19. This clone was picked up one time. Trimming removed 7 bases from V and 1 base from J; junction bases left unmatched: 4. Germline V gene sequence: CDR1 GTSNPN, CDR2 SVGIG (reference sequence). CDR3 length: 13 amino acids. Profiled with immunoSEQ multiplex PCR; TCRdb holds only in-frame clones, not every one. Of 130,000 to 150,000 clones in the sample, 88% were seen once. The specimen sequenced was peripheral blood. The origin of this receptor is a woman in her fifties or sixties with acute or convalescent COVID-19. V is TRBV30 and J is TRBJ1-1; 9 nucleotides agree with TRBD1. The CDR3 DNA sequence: TGTGCCTACGGACAGGGGACGAACACTGAAGCTTTCTTT. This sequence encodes CAYGQGTNTEAFF.